The rows below give T cell receptor beta chains drawn from one sample of a study of CD8 T cells in Susac syndrome. Each CDR3 protein is one row after TCRdb ran MiXCR on the immunoSEQ multiplex PCR reads. The sample records about 76,000 distinct CDR3 sequences, approximately 93% being singletons. Material for sequencing was CD8+ T cells from PBMCs. These receptors all stem from a human donor with Susac syndrome. CDR3s include the opening cysteine and the closing phenylalanine or tryptophan. D genes are given only for firm matches. Part of the rows lack a size; the others show once, few, many or a class for expanded clones.

v_gene: TRBV7-6
j_gene: TRBJ2-1
abundance: -
d_gene: -
CDR3aa: CASSLAHRGYNEQFF
CDR3nt: TGTGCCAGCAGCTTAGCACATCGCGGGTACAATGAGCAGTTCTTC

v_gene: TRBV25-1
j_gene: TRBJ2-1
abundance: -
d_gene: -
CDR3aa: CASSEKIHVSGRNEQFF
CDR3nt: TGTGCCAGCAGTGAAAAGATCCATGTATCCGGGAGAAATGAGCAGTTCTTC

v_gene: TRBV6-5
j_gene: TRBJ2-7
abundance: once
d_gene: TRBD2
CDR3aa: CATALAGGSYEQYF
CDR3nt: TGTGCCACGGCCTTAGCGGGAGGGTCCTACGAGCAGTACTTC

v_gene: TRBV25-1
j_gene: TRBJ1-1
abundance: -
d_gene: -
CDR3aa: CASSESRGGRYTEAFF
CDR3nt: TGTGCCAGCAGTGAATCTCGGGGGGGTCGGTACACTGAAGCTTTCTTT

v_gene: TRBV3-1
j_gene: TRBJ1-4
abundance: -
d_gene: -
CDR3aa: CASSQNAGPNEKLFF
CDR3nt: TGTGCCAGCAGCCAAAATGCCGGTCCCAATGAAAAACTGTTTTTT

v_gene: TRBV24-1
j_gene: TRBJ2-1
abundance: -
d_gene: TRBD2
CDR3aa: CATSDPGTSGINEQFF
CDR3nt: TGTGCCACCAGTGATCCCGGGACTAGCGGGATCAATGAGCAGTTCTTC

v_gene: TRBV28
j_gene: TRBJ2-2
abundance: -
d_gene: TRBD1
CDR3aa: CASAGQGAGGELFF
CDR3nt: TGTGCCAGCGCTGGACAGGGGGCAGGCGGGGAGCTGTTTTTT

v_gene: TRBV20-1
j_gene: TRBJ2-1
abundance: -
d_gene: TRBD2
CDR3aa: CSARGAGLAGIGRLRSSYNEQFF
CDR3nt: TGCAGTGCTAGAGGTGCGGGACTAGCGGGGATAGGACGACTCAGAAGCTCCTACAATGAGCAGTTCTTC

v_gene: TRBV20-1
j_gene: TRBJ2-5
abundance: -
d_gene: -
CDR3aa: CSAPPDGELKTQYF
CDR3nt: TGCAGTGCCCCCCCCGACGGGGAGCTAAAGACCCAGTACTTC

v_gene: TRBV29-1
j_gene: TRBJ2-5
abundance: -
d_gene: -
CDR3aa: CSVVSQPSKETQYF
CDR3nt: TGCAGCGTTGTAAGTCAGCCATCCAAAGAGACCCAGTACTTC

v_gene: TRBV15
j_gene: TRBJ1-2
abundance: -
d_gene: TRBD1
CDR3aa: CATSRPQGARDYTF
CDR3nt: TGTGCCACCAGCAGACCACAGGGGGCGCGTGACTACACCTTC

v_gene: TRBV3-1
j_gene: TRBJ1-2
abundance: -
d_gene: -
CDR3aa: CASSQVQGPYGYTF
CDR3nt: TGTGCCAGCAGCCAAGTACAGGGACCCTATGGCTACACCTTC

v_gene: TRBV18
j_gene: TRBJ1-1
abundance: -
d_gene: -
CDR3aa: CASSVTVAEAFF
CDR3nt: TGTGCCAGCTCTGTAACAGTAGCTGAAGCTTTCTTT

v_gene: TRBV29-1
j_gene: TRBJ2-5
abundance: -
d_gene: -
CDR3aa: CSVEAPGTSNTLGPWTQYF
CDR3nt: TGCAGCGTTGAAGCCCCCGGGACAAGTAATACCCTAGGACCCTGGACCCAGTACTTC

v_gene: TRBV30
j_gene: TRBJ2-7
abundance: -
d_gene: -
CDR3aa: CAWSVRPPYEQYF
CDR3nt: TGTGCCTGGAGTGTACGTCCGCCATACGAGCAGTACTTC

v_gene: TRBV11-2
j_gene: TRBJ2-1
abundance: -
d_gene: -
CDR3aa: CASSARQGALAGIYNEQFF
CDR3nt: TGTGCCAGCAGCGCCAGACAGGGGGCCCTAGCGGGGATCTACAATGAGCAGTTCTTC

v_gene: TRBV6-1
j_gene: TRBJ2-7
abundance: -
d_gene: -
CDR3aa: CASSMTSSYEQYF
CDR3nt: TGTGCCAGCAGCATGACTAGCTCCTACGAGCAGTACTTC

v_gene: TRBV5-1
j_gene: TRBJ2-2
abundance: -
d_gene: -
CDR3aa: CASSLATANTGELFF
CDR3nt: TGCGCCAGCAGCTTGGCCACTGCAAACACCGGGGAGCTGTTTTTT

v_gene: TRBV7-2
j_gene: TRBJ1-1
abundance: -
d_gene: -
CDR3aa: CASSLDTGGGTEAFF
CDR3nt: TGTGCCAGCAGCTTAGATACAGGAGGGGGAACTGAAGCTTTCTTT

v_gene: TRBV10-3
j_gene: TRBJ1-1
abundance: -
d_gene: -
CDR3aa: CAISERGNTEAFF
CDR3nt: TGTGCCATCAGTGAGAGGGGGAACACTGAAGCTTTCTTT

v_gene: TRBV27
j_gene: TRBJ2-3
abundance: -
d_gene: TRBD2
CDR3aa: CASRPAGGPPDTQYF
CDR3nt: TGTGCCAGCAGGCCAGCGGGGGGGCCACCAGATACGCAGTATTTT

v_gene: TRBV6-1
j_gene: TRBJ1-1
abundance: once
d_gene: TRBD1
CDR3aa: CASIRQGFTEAFF
CDR3nt: TGTGCCAGCATTCGACAGGGGTTTACTGAAGCTTTCTTT

v_gene: TRBV30
j_gene: TRBJ2-1
abundance: -
d_gene: TRBD1
CDR3aa: CAWSARDRVTDEQFF
CDR3nt: TGTGCCTGGAGTGCCCGGGACAGGGTAACAGATGAGCAGTTCTTC

v_gene: TRBV5-4
j_gene: TRBJ1-2
abundance: -
d_gene: -
CDR3aa: CASSLTTSPYGYTF
CDR3nt: TGTGCCAGCAGCTTGACCACAAGTCCCTATGGCTACACCTTC

v_gene: TRBV7-2
j_gene: TRBJ2-1
abundance: -
d_gene: TRBD2
CDR3aa: CASSPTSGGAQFF
CDR3nt: TGTGCCAGCAGTCCGACTAGCGGGGGGGCTCAGTTCTTC

v_gene: TRBV20-1
j_gene: TRBJ2-2
abundance: -
d_gene: -
CDR3aa: CSAHLTGELFF
CDR3nt: TGCAGTGCCCACCTCACCGGGGAGCTGTTTTTT

v_gene: TRBV6-6
j_gene: TRBJ1-2
abundance: -
d_gene: -
CDR3aa: CASSPQARNYGYTF
CDR3nt: TGTGCCAGCAGTCCCCAGGCAAGGAACTATGGCTACACCTTC

v_gene: TRBV29-1
j_gene: TRBJ2-2
abundance: once
d_gene: -
CDR3aa: CSVEIGRDTGELFF
CDR3nt: TGCAGCGTTGAAATAGGTCGTGACACCGGGGAGCTGTTTTTT

v_gene: TRBV5-1
j_gene: TRBJ2-2
abundance: -
d_gene: TRBD1
CDR3aa: CASSLRGPGTGELFF
CDR3nt: TGCGCCAGCAGCTTGAGGGGGCCGGGCACCGGGGAGCTGTTTTTT

v_gene: TRBV6-2/TRBV6-3
j_gene: TRBJ2-7
abundance: -
d_gene: TRBD2
CDR3aa: CASMDPGGPFEQYF
CDR3nt: TGTGCCAGCATGGACCCGGGGGGACCTTTCGAGCAGTACTTC

v_gene: TRBV9
j_gene: TRBJ2-1
abundance: -
d_gene: TRBD2
CDR3aa: CASSVGSIASGRKSSYNEQFF
CDR3nt: TGTGCCAGCAGCGTAGGTTCGATTGCTAGCGGGAGGAAGAGCTCCTACAATGAGCAGTTCTTC

v_gene: TRBV20-1
j_gene: TRBJ2-2
abundance: -
d_gene: -
CDR3aa: CSARSNTGELFF
CDR3nt: TGCAGTGCCCGGTCCAACACCGGGGAGCTGTTTTTT

v_gene: TRBV30
j_gene: TRBJ1-1
abundance: -
d_gene: -
CDR3aa: CAWSGWGATEAFF
CDR3nt: TGTGCCTGGAGTGGATGGGGGGCCACTGAAGCTTTCTTT

v_gene: TRBV9
j_gene: TRBJ1-5
abundance: -
d_gene: TRBD1
CDR3aa: CASSGDSGNQPQHF
CDR3nt: TGTGCCAGCAGCGGGGACAGTGGGAATCAGCCCCAGCATTTT

v_gene: TRBV14
j_gene: TRBJ1-1
abundance: -
d_gene: -
CDR3aa: CASSRYGTPNTEAFF
CDR3nt: TGTGCCAGCAGCCGATACGGGACACCTAACACTGAAGCTTTCTTT

v_gene: TRBV27
j_gene: TRBJ2-3
abundance: -
d_gene: TRBD2
CDR3aa: CASSSPSSGSADTQYF
CDR3nt: TGTGCCAGCAGCTCTCCAAGTAGCGGGTCCGCAGATACGCAGTATTTT

v_gene: TRBV7-2
j_gene: TRBJ2-1
abundance: -
d_gene: TRBD2
CDR3aa: CASSGTSGERQFF
CDR3nt: TGTGCCAGCAGCGGGACTAGCGGGGAGAGGCAGTTCTTC

v_gene: TRBV18
j_gene: TRBJ2-7
abundance: -
d_gene: -
CDR3aa: CASSGTGSSYEQYF
CDR3nt: TGTGCCAGCTCCGGAACAGGGAGCTCCTACGAGCAGTACTTC

v_gene: TRBV9
j_gene: TRBJ2-1
abundance: -
d_gene: TRBD2
CDR3aa: CASSALSGNPYNEQFF
CDR3nt: TGTGCCAGCAGCGCCCTAAGCGGGAATCCCTACAATGAGCAGTTCTTC

v_gene: TRBV28
j_gene: TRBJ2-1
abundance: -
d_gene: -
CDR3aa: CASSYFLSSYNEQFF
CDR3nt: TGTGCCAGCAGTTACTTCTTGAGCTCCTACAATGAGCAGTTCTTC

v_gene: TRBV21-1
j_gene: TRBJ2-2
abundance: -
d_gene: -
CDR3aa: CASSQNRQGTGNTGELFF
CDR3nt: TGTGCCAGCAGCCAAAACCGACAGGGCACGGGGAACACCGGGGAGCTGTTTTTT

v_gene: TRBV18
j_gene: TRBJ2-5
abundance: -
d_gene: TRBD1
CDR3aa: CASSRAGTVETQYF
CDR3nt: TGTGCCAGCTCACGCGCCGGGACAGTTGAGACCCAGTACTTC

v_gene: TRBV20-1
j_gene: TRBJ2-1
abundance: -
d_gene: -
CDR3aa: CGGRGQENEQFF
CDR3nt: TGCGGGGGGAGGGGGCAAGAGAATGAGCAGTTCTTC

v_gene: TRBV19
j_gene: TRBJ1-5
abundance: -
d_gene: -
CDR3aa: CASRGRDQPQHF
CDR3nt: TGTGCCAGTAGGGGGCGCGATCAGCCCCAGCATTTT

v_gene: TRBV27
j_gene: TRBJ1-5
abundance: few
d_gene: -
CDR3aa: CASSLRGPNQPQHF
CDR3nt: TGTGCCAGCAGTTTACGGGGTCCCAATCAGCCCCAGCATTTT

v_gene: TRBV4-2
j_gene: TRBJ2-1
abundance: once
d_gene: -
CDR3aa: CASSQDTGVGAEQFF
CDR3nt: TGTGCCAGCAGCCAAGACACGGGAGTGGGGGCTGAGCAGTTCTTC

v_gene: TRBV7-6
j_gene: TRBJ1-6
abundance: -
d_gene: -
CDR3aa: CASSSRQGGNSPLHF
CDR3nt: TGTGCCAGCAGCTCCCGCCAAGGGGGTAATTCACCCCTCCACTTT

v_gene: TRBV9
j_gene: TRBJ2-1
abundance: -
d_gene: -
CDR3aa: CASSVGASAAGEQFF
CDR3nt: TGTGCCAGCAGCGTAGGGGCTAGCGCTGCCGGGGAGCAGTTCTTC

v_gene: TRBV5-5
j_gene: TRBJ1-2
abundance: -
d_gene: -
CDR3aa: CASSLSPTSRGYTF
CDR3nt: TGTGCCAGCAGCTTATCGCCGACGAGCCGAGGCTACACCTTC

v_gene: TRBV7-3
j_gene: TRBJ2-6
abundance: -
d_gene: -
CDR3aa: CASSSLSGANVLTF
CDR3nt: TGTGCCAGCAGCTCCCTGTCTGGGGCCAACGTCCTGACTTTC

v_gene: TRBV11-2
j_gene: TRBJ2-7
abundance: once
d_gene: -
CDR3aa: CASSSRLGSYEQYF
CDR3nt: TGTGCCAGCAGCTCCCGACTGGGCTCCTACGAGCAGTACTTC